Detailed here is one T cell receptor (beta chain). The assay was immunoSEQ multiplex PCR, and TCRdb's table has in-frame clones only and misses some. Of about 360,000 clones in the sample, approximately 88% were seen once. These data are taken from a study of blood T cell repertoires in COVID-19. CDR1 is MNHEY, CDR2 SMNVEV, per germline (reference sequence). V lost 9 bases and J 1 base, leaving 16 bases between the germline ends. CDR3 length equals 15 residues. This chain joins TRBV27 and TRBJ1-5; D might be TRBD1 (6 bases). The sample taken for sequencing was PBMCs or T cells enriched from blood (not recorded which). The sequence was collected from a woman in her 40s with acute COVID-19. As DNA, the CDR3 is TGTGCCAGTGGTCCAGGGGTATCAAGCAATCAGCCCCAGCATTTT. Its protein product is CASGPGVSSNQPQHF.